The 2 T cell receptor beta chains in this list originate from one sample, sequenced in a study of PD-L1 blockade in urothelial cancer. The method was immunoSEQ multiplex PCR; TCRdb's version includes in-frame clones alone and lacks a portion of them. Of roughly 90,000 clones listed, roughly nine tenths were seen once; the top ten hold approximately 9%. The source was PBMCs, collected around atezolizumab (anti-PD-L1) treatment. These receptors were taken from a man in his 60s with urothelial cancer.

V is TRBV9 and J is TRBJ2-1, with D perhaps matching TRBD2 (6 bases). Trimming pared 0 bases from V and 4 bases from J, leaving 14 bases between. The CDR3 is 16 residues long. Looked up from germline, CDR1 is SGDLS and CDR2 is YYNGEE. Here the CDR3 reads CASSVAGGVGYNEQFF. CDR3 sequence (DNA): TGTGCCAGCAGCGTAGCCGGGGGAGTCGGTTACAATGAGCAGTTCTTC.

The chain links TRBV19 to TRBJ1-6; 12 bases line up with TRBD1. Per germline, CDR1 LNHDA and CDR2 SQIVND (reference sequence). The V gene end was trimmed by 6 bases and the J gene end by 7 bases; junction bases not matched to a gene: 10. The CDR3 has 17 residues. The CDR3 spells CASRPGQGARGNSPLHF. CDR3 coding DNA: TGTGCCAGTAGACCGGGACAGGGGGCCCGGGGAAATTCACCCCTCCACTTT. Variable domain in full (rest from reference TRBV19 and TRBJ1-6): DGGITQSPKYLFRKEGQNVTLSCEQNLNHDAMYWYRQDPGQGLRLIYYSQIVNDFQKGDIAEGYSVSREKKESFPLTVTSAQKNPTAFYLCASRPGQGARGNSPLHFGNGTRLTVT.